The entry below describes one T cell receptor (beta chain). This clonotype was detected many times. The antigen it binds to is not known. Per-base qualities were not stored, and no clone one base away is much larger. This sample is part of a study of T-cell reconstitution after alpha-beta-depleted transplantation in children (dated by TCRdb to 2016 to 2017). A note on the overall study: The study quantitatively tracked T-cell immune reconstitution after TCRalphabeta/CD19-depleted allogeneic hematopoietic cell transplantation in children using TCR repertoire profiling.

The CDR3 spans 15 residues, from the cysteine through the phenylalanine. Only the CDR3 portion is preserved as DNA: 45 bases, with reading frame beginning at the first base. Per the germline V gene, SGHRS is the CDR1 and YFSETQ is the CDR2. The junction shows trimming of 5 bases on V and 3 bases on J, plus 18 bases between the germline ends. The library came from PCR. Sequencing was performed on an Illumina HiSeq 2500. Molecular barcoding was employed in the preparation of TCR libraries, with unique molecular identifiers being used to normalize TCRbeta repertoire quantification. The public reads were quality trimmed at Q25 with fastp and then assembled into clones with MiXCR by TCRdb, keeping productive beta chains. CDR3 protein sequences are deduplicated, and each keeps its most common genes and DNA. The sample has almost 500,000 distinct CDR3 sequences on record, about an eighth of them singletons. The ten largest account for 4.5% to 6% of the sample.

This receptor was identified in a human donor who donated a stem cell graft to a child with combined immunodeficiency. The sample consisted of PBMCs from the stem cell graft donor, taken from the stem cell graft. The V and J genes are TRBV5-1 and TRBJ2-7; the D segment may tentatively be TRBD1 or TRBD2, each giving 5 matched bases. The nucleotide sequence is given as TGCGCCAGCAGATGGACTGACAGTACCGACTACGAGCAGTACTTC. Its product reads: CASRWTDSTDYEQYF.